This is a list of T cell receptor beta chains from one sample in a study of identical twins. TCRdb used MiXCR to reprocess the 5' RACE reads, holding one entry per CDR3 protein. The sample shows around 960,000 distinct CDR3 sequences, 9% to 15% of them seen only once. The data were also submitted as part of a second study, on yellow fever vaccine responses in identical twins.

The source material was PBMCs. The origin of the receptors is a woman aged 18-29 years in good health. Each CDR3 is given with its conserved first and last residue. Fields, in order: clone size, J gene, D gene, V gene, CDR3 DNA, CDR3 protein. The D gene is left open where the match is weak. Rows may omit the clone size; those that give it use once, few, many or a size class.

size: -
J: TRBJ2-1
D: -
V: TRBV3-1
DNA: TGTGCCAGCAGACACGGGGGACGCTACAATGAGCAGTTCTTC
CDR3: CASRHGGRYNEQFF

size: many
J: TRBJ2-1
D: -
V: TRBV7-8
DNA: TGTGCCAGCACCATTTTTTCCGGGAGTTTTGAGCAGTTCTTC
CDR3: CASTIFSGSFEQFF

size: -
J: TRBJ1-1
D: -
V: TRBV20-1
DNA: TGCAGTGCTAGGGTTTGGGATATGAACACTGAAGCTTTCTTT
CDR3: CSARVWDMNTEAFF

size: few
J: TRBJ2-3
D: -
V: TRBV5-1
DNA: TGCGCCAGCAGCCCCCAATCGACAGATACGCAGTATTTT
CDR3: CASSPQSTDTQYF

size: few
J: TRBJ2-1
D: -
V: TRBV5-5
DNA: TGTGCCAGCAGCTTGGACTCGGGATACAATGAGCAGTTCTTC
CDR3: CASSLDSGYNEQFF

size: -
J: TRBJ1-6
D: -
V: TRBV6-1
DNA: TGTGCCAGCAGTCCGTTTAACTCCTATAATTCACCCCTCCACTTT
CDR3: CASSPFNSYNSPLHF

size: -
J: TRBJ2-1
D: TRBD2
V: TRBV11-1
DNA: TGTGCCAGCGCCGACCTAGCGGGAGACAATGAGCAGTTCTTC
CDR3: CASADLAGDNEQFF

size: few
J: TRBJ2-3
D: TRBD2
V: TRBV11-2
DNA: TGTGCCAGCAGCTTTCCCACTAGCGGGAGCAAGGGAGATACGCAGTATTTT
CDR3: CASSFPTSGSKGDTQYF

size: -
J: TRBJ2-1
D: -
V: TRBV11-2
DNA: TGTGCCAGCATCTCGGACTCGAGCTCCTACAATGAGCAGTTCTTC
CDR3: CASISDSSSYNEQFF

size: many
J: TRBJ1-6
D: -
V: TRBV12-3/TRBV12-4
DNA: TGTGCCAGCACCGAATGGAGGGGTATCTATAATTCACCCCTCCACTTT
CDR3: CASTEWRGIYNSPLHF

size: -
J: TRBJ2-3
D: TRBD1
V: TRBV2
DNA: TGTGCCAGCAGCCAGTCAGGGGGTGCAGATACGCAGTATTTT
CDR3: CASSQSGGADTQYF

size: few
J: TRBJ2-3
D: -
V: TRBV7-8
DNA: TGTGCCAGCAGCTTAGCTCGCTGGGATACGCAGTATTTT
CDR3: CASSLARWDTQYF

size: many
J: TRBJ2-3
D: -
V: TRBV5-1
DNA: TGTGCCAGCAGCTTGGGCGGTAGTAGCACAGATACGCAGTATTTT
CDR3: CASSLGGSSTDTQYF

size: -
J: TRBJ2-2
D: -
V: TRBV12-3/TRBV12-4
DNA: TGTGCCAGCAGTCTTCTGGCCAGCACCGGGGAGCTGTTTTTT
CDR3: CASSLLASTGELFF

size: few
J: TRBJ2-2
D: TRBD1
V: TRBV15
DNA: TGTGCCACCAGCAGAAACACAGGGGCCAAGGGCGGGGAGCTGTTTTTT
CDR3: CATSRNTGAKGGELFF

size: many
J: TRBJ2-5
D: TRBD2
V: TRBV12-3/TRBV12-4
DNA: TGTGCCAGCAGTGGGACTAGCGGGGGTGAGACCCAGTACTTC
CDR3: CASSGTSGGETQYF

size: many
J: TRBJ2-7
D: TRBD1
V: TRBV12-3/TRBV12-4
DNA: TGTGCCAGCAGCCCCGGACAGGCCTACGAGCAGTACTTC
CDR3: CASSPGQAYEQYF

size: few
J: TRBJ1-1
D: -
V: TRBV12-3/TRBV12-4
DNA: TGTGCCAGTGGGGGGCCGAACACTGAAGCTTTCTTT
CDR3: CASGGPNTEAFF

size: few
J: TRBJ2-3
D: TRBD2
V: TRBV19
DNA: TGTGCCAGTAGTACTCCCCCGGGACTAGCGCTACAGTCGGTTACAGATACGCAGTATTTT
CDR3: CASSTPPGLALQSVTDTQYF

size: few
J: TRBJ2-7
D: -
V: TRBV6-2/TRBV6-3
DNA: TGTGCCAGCTCGCGTAGGGGCCTCTCCTACGAGCAGTACTTC
CDR3: CASSRRGLSYEQYF

size: few
J: TRBJ1-2
D: TRBD1
V: TRBV6-5
DNA: TGTGCCAGCAGTTACTCGGGTGCAGGGGGCGTTTACTATGGCTACACCTTC
CDR3: CASSYSGAGGVYYGYTF

size: few
J: TRBJ1-5
D: TRBD1
V: TRBV20-1
DNA: TGCAGTGCGACCGGGACAGGCCCTGATCAGCCCCAGCATTTT
CDR3: CSATGTGPDQPQHF

size: -
J: TRBJ2-3
D: -
V: TRBV29-1
DNA: TGCAGCGTTGAACTGGGGTCAGATACGCAGTATTTT
CDR3: CSVELGSDTQYF

size: many
J: TRBJ2-5
D: -
V: TRBV9
DNA: TGTGCCAGCAGCGTATCGGGCGGAAAAGAGACCCAGTACTTC
CDR3: CASSVSGGKETQYF

size: once
J: TRBJ2-7
D: -
V: TRBV20-1
DNA: TGCAGTGCTAGAAGAGGGGTGGGCTACGAGCAGTACTTC
CDR3: CSARRGVGYEQYF

size: -
J: TRBJ2-7
D: TRBD1
V: TRBV6-2/TRBV6-3
DNA: TGTGCCAGCAGCCCCGCGGGGACAGGGTTCTACGAGCAGTACTTC
CDR3: CASSPAGTGFYEQYF

size: -
J: TRBJ2-2
D: -
V: TRBV4-2
DNA: TGTGCCAGCAGCCAAGATGGCAGATACATTCCCGGGGAGCTGTTTTTT
CDR3: CASSQDGRYIPGELFF

size: many
J: TRBJ2-1
D: TRBD2
V: TRBV9
DNA: TGTGCCAGCAGCGTAGGGACTAGCGAGTACAATGAGCAGTTCTTC
CDR3: CASSVGTSEYNEQFF

size: few
J: TRBJ2-1
D: -
V: TRBV7-8
DNA: TGTGCCAGCAGCTTCGAGTCCCGGGAGCAGTTCTTC
CDR3: CASSFESREQFF

size: -
J: TRBJ1-1
D: -
V: TRBV6-5
DNA: TGTGCCAGCAGTTACTCGAAGGGGGGGCCCCTGAACACTGAAGCTTTCTTT
CDR3: CASSYSKGGPLNTEAFF

size: few
J: TRBJ2-3
D: TRBD2
V: TRBV5-1
DNA: TGCGCCAGCAGCTTGGTACTAGCGGGTCCTAGCACAGATACGCAGTATTTT
CDR3: CASSLVLAGPSTDTQYF

size: -
J: TRBJ1-5
D: -
V: TRBV20-1
DNA: TGCAGTGCTAGTTCAGGGACCGGTCAGCCCCAGCATTTT
CDR3: CSASSGTGQPQHF

size: -
J: TRBJ2-5
D: TRBD2
V: TRBV7-9
DNA: TGTGCCAGCAGCACTCTTCCGGGACTAGCGGGAGAGACCCAGTACTTC
CDR3: CASSTLPGLAGETQYF

size: few
J: TRBJ1-2
D: TRBD1
V: TRBV20-1
DNA: TGCAGTGCCCCCAGGGGGTCCCTCAACACCTTC
CDR3: CSAPRGSLNTF

size: few
J: TRBJ1-1
D: TRBD1
V: TRBV9
DNA: TGTGCCAGCAGCGCACAGACAGGGGGCGACACTGAAGCTTTCTTT
CDR3: CASSAQTGGDTEAFF